This TCR beta chain was observed in a study of beta chain features in type 1 diabetes. Regarding the study as a whole: VDJ junctions from type 1 diabetes patients carried fewer insertions and larger deletions. TCRB CDR3 length was moderately but significantly reduced in all four CD4+ subsets of Type 1 diabetes patients. Sequencing used cDNA, and cells with high TCR expression could therefore be over-represented. Comparison showed that naive, central memory and Treg TCRB repertoires appeared more similar among patients than among healthy donors.

The isolated RNA, all of it, was reverse transcribed, so expressed TCRB transcripts were what got sequenced. Profiled with immunoSEQ multiplex PCR; TCRdb holds only in-frame clones, not every one. The sample includes a few hundred thousand clones, 16% seen only once; the top ten take about 0.085%. This clone has only a few counts. The antigen is undetermined. CD4+ naive, central memory, regulatory and stem cell-like memory subsets were isolated by sorting on CD45RO/CCR7/CD25/CD127/CD95/CD27. This clonotype originated in a man aged 30 to 45 with type 1 diabetes. Specimen: naive CD4+ T cells from blood.

The CDR3 is CASSPLVTTDTQYF. CDR3 sequence (DNA): TGTGCCAGCTCACCACTGGTTACCACAGATACGCAGTATTTT. The V and J genes are TRBV18 and TRBJ2-3; no clear D gene. CDR1 and CDR2 (germline): KGHSH, LQKENI. This CDR3 is built from 14 residues. V was pared by 1 base and J by 2 bases, with 7 bases between.